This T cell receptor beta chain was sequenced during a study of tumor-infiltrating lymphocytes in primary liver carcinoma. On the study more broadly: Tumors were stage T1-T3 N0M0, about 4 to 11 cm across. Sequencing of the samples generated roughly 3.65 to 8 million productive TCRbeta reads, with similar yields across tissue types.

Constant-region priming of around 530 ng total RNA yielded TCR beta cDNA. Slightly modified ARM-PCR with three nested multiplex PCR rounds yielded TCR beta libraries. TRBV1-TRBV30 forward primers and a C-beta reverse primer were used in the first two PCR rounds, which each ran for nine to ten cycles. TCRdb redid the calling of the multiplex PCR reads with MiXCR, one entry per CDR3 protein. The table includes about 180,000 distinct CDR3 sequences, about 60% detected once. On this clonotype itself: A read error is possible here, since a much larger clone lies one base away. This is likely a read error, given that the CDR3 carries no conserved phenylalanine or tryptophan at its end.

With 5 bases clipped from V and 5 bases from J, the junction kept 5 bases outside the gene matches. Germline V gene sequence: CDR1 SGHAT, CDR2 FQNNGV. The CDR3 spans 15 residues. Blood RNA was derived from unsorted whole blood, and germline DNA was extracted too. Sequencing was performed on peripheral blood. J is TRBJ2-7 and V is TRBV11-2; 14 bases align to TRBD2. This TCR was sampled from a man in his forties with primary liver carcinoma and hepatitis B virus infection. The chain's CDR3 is CASSPRLAGGDEQYL. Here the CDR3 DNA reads TGTGCCAGCAGCCCCCGACTAGCGGGAGGGGACGAGCAGTACCTC.